This T cell receptor beta chain is drawn from a study of chronic HIV infection and antiretroviral therapy. This clonotype has at least ten counts. The CDR3 runs 15 residues. V dropped 3 bases and J dropped 1 base, with 13 bases sitting between them. Germline loops: CDR1 SGHRS, CDR2 YFSETQ. Each CDR3 protein gets one entry after TCRdb re-called the 5' RACE reads with MiXCR. This table holds more than 30,000 distinct CDR3 sequences, around 9% found once. The chain uses TRBV5-1 and TRBJ2-5; perhaps TRBD1 as D (6 bases). The specimen sequenced was peripheral blood. This sequence originates from an adult who had HIV and had not received antiretroviral therapy, or was an uninfected healthy control (not recorded which). As DNA, the CDR3 is TGCGCCAGCAGCTCAACAGGGTTCATCCAAGAGACCCAGTACTTC. Amino acids: CASSSTGFIQETQYF.